This T cell receptor (beta chain) was captured in a study of shared clonotypes between healthy human individuals. Whole-study context: Participating donors consisted of a couple of women and a few men aged 18 to 49.

Here immunoSEQ multiplex PCR was the method, and the copy in TCRdb shows in-frame clones only, minus some. The sample holds around 1,100,000 clones, approximately 80% seen once. The V gene's germline CDR1 is KGHSH and CDR2 LQKENI. The CDR3 spans 15 residues. With 2 bases removed from V and 4 bases from J, the gap between germline ends came to 12 bases. Study outcomes and limitations: Around 5% of naive CD4 clonotypes were common to several donors. Deeper or shallower sequencing was expected to change how clonotypes are shared among donors.

A remark on this clone: Its cognate antigen is unknown.

This TCR was sampled from a man aged 18 to 30 in good health. Some clones in this sample may be carry-over from other donors' samples. V and J are TRBV18 and TRBJ1-3, with a tentative D call TRBD1 (5 bases). What was sequenced was memory CD4+ T cells from PBMCs. Documented subset: CD45RA-negative fraction. The CDR3 DNA reads TGTGCCAGCTCACCAGCCGCAGGGCCAGGAAACACCATATATTTT. Amino acids: CASSPAAGPGNTIYF.